The 2 T cell receptor beta chains below were found in one sample sequenced in a study of T cell repertoires in cytomegalovirus infection. Each CDR3 protein gets one entry after TCRdb re-called the reads with MiXCR. The table shows 900,000 to 950,000 distinct CDR3 sequences, with around 29% occurring only once. Antigens for these TCRs are unknown. Sequencing was performed on cultured CD8+ T cells from PBMCs, taken from culture after CMV antigen stimulation. These TCRs come from a human donor in good health (CMV status not recorded). Some clones in this sample may be carry-over from other donors' samples.

This clonotype has just a few counts. The chain recombines TRBV27 with TRBJ2-3, with D hard to call. The CDR3 totals 15 residues. CDR1 is MNHEY, CDR2 SMNVEV, per germline (reference sequence). V lost 6 bases and J lost 1, with 14 bases in between. The CDR3 nucleotides read TGTGCCAGCAGCCTGCAAATTCGGGGCACAGATACGCAGTATTTT. Its translation is CASSLQIRGTDTQYF.

This clonotype was seen a handful of times. The chain joins TRBV7-6 to TRBJ2-7, with 9 bases fitting TRBD1. J lost 6 bases, V lost 4 bases, and 7 bases had no gene match. The CDR3 runs 14 residues. Looked up from germline, CDR1 is SGHVS and CDR2 is FNYEAQ. CDR3 nucleotides: TGTGCCAGCAGCTCCCGGGACAGGGACAGCGAGCAGTACTTC. Protein product: CASSSRDRDSEQYF.